The clone carrying this T cell receptor (beta chain) was seen ten or more times. No antigen is known for it. This CDR3 comprises 14 residues. CDR1 SGHRS and CDR2 YFSETQ come from the germline V gene. V lost 4 bases and J lost 2; bases outside the gene matches: 5. The sample comes from a study of CD8 T cells in ankylosing spondylitis. Overall study results and limits: Certain motif variants had earlier been reported in reactive arthritis synovial fluid and blood. Reports say disease-linked clones showed up significantly more in matched ankylosing spondylitis synovial fluid.

By quantitative 5'-RACE with molecular barcodes, the TCR beta libraries were made. Each CDR3 protein gets one entry after TCRdb re-called the 5' RACE reads with MiXCR. This sample has around 130,000 distinct CDR3 sequences, with around 7% found just once. The genes are TRBV5-1 and TRBJ1-1; 7 nucleotides agree with TRBD1. This receptor was taken from a male donor with ankylosing spondylitis or in good health (not recorded which). Sequencing was performed on blood, either unsorted or a sorted T cell fraction (not recorded which). The CDR3: CASSPTGSNTEAFF. CDR3 in DNA: TGCGCCAGCAGCCCGACAGGGAGTAACACTGAAGCTTTCTTT.